The following is a T cell receptor beta chain sequence with its context. Enrolled during active infection, Seattle patients were then followed longitudinally. V was trimmed by 5 bases and J by 10 bases, leaving 11 bases between them. This CDR3 contains 11 residues. As processed by the authors: Amplified reference gene primers provided the basis for estimating nucleated cell counts. Profiled with immunoSEQ multiplex PCR; TCRdb holds only in-frame clones, not every one. That table gives V, J and clone size, and the DNA gave D and trimming. The sample holds roughly 30,000 clones; 70% to 90% are singletons and the top ten take under 8%. The data were taken from a study of blood T cell repertoires in COVID-19. Overall study: In each case, the material was cDNA or gDNA derived from T cells, B-cell-depleted T cells, or PBMCs.

This receptor was obtained from a man between 60 and 75 years old with COVID-19, enrolled during active disease. The specimen sequenced was peripheral blood. The chain links TRBV12-3 or TRBV12-4 to TRBJ1-1, with D hard to call. This chain's CDR3 is CASSPGLAAFF. CDR3 nucleotides: TGTGCCAGCAGTCCGGGTCTGGCAGCTTTCTTT.